The clone carrying this TCR beta chain was counted between two and nine times. This record comes from a study of early T cells in non-severe SARS-CoV-2 infection. Study information: Chains stayed unpaired after sequencing of bulk RNA from unsorted whole blood.

Individual cDNA molecules were tagged with unique molecular identifiers. TCRdb ran MiXCR on the 5' RACE reads and lists one entry per CDR3 protein. The sample carries some 77,000 distinct CDR3 sequences, more than 10% recorded once. Looked up from germline, CDR1 is WNHNN and CDR2 is SYGVQD (reference sequence). With 0 bases removed from V and 0 bases from J, the gap between germline ends came to 11 bases. This CDR3 region has 16 residues. This TCR came from an adult who was a healthcare worker with PCR-confirmed SARS-CoV-2 infection or an uninfected control (not recorded which). The donor label of this sample is uncertain. Sequences were derived from whole blood, sampled at baseline. V and J are TRBV10-1 and TRBJ1-1; D is possibly TRBD1 (5 bases). The CDR3 loop reads CASSESRKQVNTEAFF. In DNA form, the CDR3 reads TGCGCCAGCAGTGAGTCGAGGAAACAGGTGAACACTGAAGCTTTCTTT.